The source of this T cell receptor beta chain is a study of T cells in localized non-small cell lung cancer. Germline V gives CDR1 SGHAT, CDR2 FQNNGV. The CDR3 length is 13 residues. The V gene lost 5 bases and the J gene lost 8 bases, with 13 bases spanning the gap. Assay: immunoSEQ multiplex PCR; the TCRdb copy retains only in-frame clones and omits some. The table lists roughly 38,000 clones, approximately 90% of them singletons. Note on this clone: What it binds is not known.

Study-wide points: Uninvolved adjacent lung had the highest recorded T cell clonality, with tumor below it. The study detected a median roughly 50 of the top 100 tumor clones in adjacent lung. There was an association of higher blood T cell density with longer overall survival.

The source was peripheral blood mononuclear cells, collected before any cancer treatment. V usage is TRBV11-2 and J usage is TRBJ1-3; no firm D call. The origin of this receptor is a male donor older than 55 with stage II lung adenocarcinoma. The CDR3 DNA reads as TGTGCCAGCAGCGCGACATCCGGACACACCATATATTTT. As protein: CASSATSGHTIYF.